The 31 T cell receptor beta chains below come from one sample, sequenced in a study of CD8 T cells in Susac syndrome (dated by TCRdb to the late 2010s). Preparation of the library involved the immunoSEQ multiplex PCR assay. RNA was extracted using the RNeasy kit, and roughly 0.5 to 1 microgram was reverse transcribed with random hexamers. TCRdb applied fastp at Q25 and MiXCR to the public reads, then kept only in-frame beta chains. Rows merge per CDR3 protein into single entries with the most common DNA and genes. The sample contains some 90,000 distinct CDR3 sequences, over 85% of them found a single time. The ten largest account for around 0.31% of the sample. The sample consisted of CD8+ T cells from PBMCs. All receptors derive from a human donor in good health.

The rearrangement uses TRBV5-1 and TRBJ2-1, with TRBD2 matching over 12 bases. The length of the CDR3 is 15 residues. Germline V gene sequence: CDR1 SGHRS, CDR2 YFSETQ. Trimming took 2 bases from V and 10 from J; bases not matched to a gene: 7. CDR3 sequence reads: CASSFTSGGSWEQFF. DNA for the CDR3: TGCGCCAGCAGCTTCACTAGCGGGGGGTCGTGGGAGCAGTTCTTC.

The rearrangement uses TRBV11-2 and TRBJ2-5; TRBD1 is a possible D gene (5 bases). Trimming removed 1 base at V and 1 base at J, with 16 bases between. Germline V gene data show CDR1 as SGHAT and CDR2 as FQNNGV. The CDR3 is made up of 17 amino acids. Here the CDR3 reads CASSLVKGETAQETQYF. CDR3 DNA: TGTGCCAGCAGCTTAGTAAAGGGCGAGACAGCCCAAGAGACCCAGTACTTC.

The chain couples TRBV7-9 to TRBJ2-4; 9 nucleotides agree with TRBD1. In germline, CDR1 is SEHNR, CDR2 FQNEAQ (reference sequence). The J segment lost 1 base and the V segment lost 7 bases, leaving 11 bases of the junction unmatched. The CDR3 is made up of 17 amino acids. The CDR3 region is CASMSPVGQGAKNIQYF. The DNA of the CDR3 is TGTGCCAGCATGTCTCCCGTCGGACAGGGGGCCAAAAACATTCAGTACTTC.

Written as DNA, the CDR3 is TGTGCCAGCAGCGAAGGACTAGCGGGGGACTACAATGAGCAGTTCTTC. This encodes CASSEGLAGDYNEQFF. This chain joins TRBV11-2 and TRBJ2-1; 13 bases align to TRBD2. J was trimmed by 3 bases and V by 5 bases; bases with no gene match: 4. This CDR3 has 16 amino acids. Germline CDR1 SGHAT, CDR2 FQNNGV. Complete variable domain (other parts from reference TRBV11-2 and TRBJ2-1): EAGVAQSPRYKIIEKRQSVAFWCNPISGHATLYWYQQILGQGPKLLIQFQNNGVVDDSQLPKDRFSAERLKGVDSTLKIQPAKLEDSAVYLCASSEGLAGDYNEQFFGPGTRLTVL.

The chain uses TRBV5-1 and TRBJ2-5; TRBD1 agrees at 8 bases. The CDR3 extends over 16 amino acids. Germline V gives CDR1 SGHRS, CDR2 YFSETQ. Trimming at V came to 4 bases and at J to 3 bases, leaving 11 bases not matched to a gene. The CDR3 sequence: CASSKDRVSLKETQYF. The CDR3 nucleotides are TGCGCCAGCAGCAAGGACAGGGTCTCTTTAAAAGAGACCCAGTACTTC.

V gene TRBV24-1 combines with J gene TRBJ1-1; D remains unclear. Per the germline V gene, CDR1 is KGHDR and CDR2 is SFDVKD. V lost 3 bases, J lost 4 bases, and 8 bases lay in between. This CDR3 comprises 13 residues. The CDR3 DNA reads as TGTGCCACCAGTGATGGCGGAGGCACTGAAGCTTTCTTT. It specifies CATSDGGGTEAFF.

CDR3 sequence reads: CASSKSSGPYNEQFF. The DNA of the CDR3 is TGTGCCAGCAGCAAATCTAGCGGTCCCTACAATGAGCAGTTCTTC. The rearrangement links TRBV2 to TRBJ2-1; 7 nucleotides line up with TRBD2. CDR3 length: 15 amino acids. Germline V lookup: CDR1 SNHLY, CDR2 FYNNEI. The ends lost 6 bases at V and 2 bases at J; junction bases unmatched: 7.

DNA for the CDR3: TGTGCCAGCACTGCTCTGAACACTGAAGCTTTCTTT. Translation: CASTALNTEAFF. The chain recombines TRBV6-1 with TRBJ1-1; no reliable D call. CDR1 and CDR2 (germline): MNHNS, SASEGT. Trimming removed 7 bases at V and 0 bases at J, with 6 bases between. The CDR3 runs 12 residues.

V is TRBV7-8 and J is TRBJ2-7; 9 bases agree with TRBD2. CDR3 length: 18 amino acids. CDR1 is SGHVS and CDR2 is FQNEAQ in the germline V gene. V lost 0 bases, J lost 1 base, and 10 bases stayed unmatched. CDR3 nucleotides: TGTGCCAGCAGCTTAGCTCCCCCCCTAGCGGGACAATCCTACGAGCAGTACTTC. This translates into CASSLAPPLAGQSYEQYF.

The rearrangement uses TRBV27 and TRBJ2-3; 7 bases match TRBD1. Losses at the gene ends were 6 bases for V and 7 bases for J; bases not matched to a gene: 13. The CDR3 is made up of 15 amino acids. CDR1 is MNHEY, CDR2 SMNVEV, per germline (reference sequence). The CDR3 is CASSPGTASSNTQYF. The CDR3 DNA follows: TGTGCCAGCAGCCCAGGGACAGCCTCCTCTAATACGCAGTATTTT.

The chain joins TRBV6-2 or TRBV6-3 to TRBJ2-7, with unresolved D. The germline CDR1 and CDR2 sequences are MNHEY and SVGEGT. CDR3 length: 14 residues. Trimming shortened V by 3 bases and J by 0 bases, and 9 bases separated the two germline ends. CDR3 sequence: CASSYLDASYEQYF. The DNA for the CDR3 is TGTGCCAGCAGTTATCTGGACGCCTCCTACGAGCAGTACTTC.

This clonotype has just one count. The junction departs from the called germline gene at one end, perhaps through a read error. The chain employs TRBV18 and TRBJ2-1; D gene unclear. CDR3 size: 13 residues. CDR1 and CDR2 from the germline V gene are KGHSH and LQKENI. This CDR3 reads CASSGVRYNEQFF. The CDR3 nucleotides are TGTGCCAGCTCCGGAGTTCGTTACAACGAGCAGTTCTTC.

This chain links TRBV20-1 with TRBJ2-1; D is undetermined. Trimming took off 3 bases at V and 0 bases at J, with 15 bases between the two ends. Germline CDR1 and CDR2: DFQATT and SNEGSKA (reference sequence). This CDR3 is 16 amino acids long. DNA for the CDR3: TGCAGTGCTAGCCCCGGCCGATTAAGCTCCTACAATGAGCAGTTCTTC. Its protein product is CSASPGRLSSYNEQFF.

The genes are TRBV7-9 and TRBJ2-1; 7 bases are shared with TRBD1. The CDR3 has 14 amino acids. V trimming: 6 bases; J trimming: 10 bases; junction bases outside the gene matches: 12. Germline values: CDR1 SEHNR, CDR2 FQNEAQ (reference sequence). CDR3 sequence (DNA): TGTGCCAGCAGTGCTGACAGGGTGGTCAGCGAGCAGTTCTTC. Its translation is CASSADRVVSEQFF.

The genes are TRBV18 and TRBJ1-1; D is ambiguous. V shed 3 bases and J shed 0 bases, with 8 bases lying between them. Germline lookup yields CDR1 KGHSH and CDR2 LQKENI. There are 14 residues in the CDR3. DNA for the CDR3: TGTGCCAGCTCACCCGCAGACCTGAACACTGAAGCTTTCTTT. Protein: CASSPADLNTEAFF. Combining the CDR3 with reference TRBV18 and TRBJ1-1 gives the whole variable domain NAGVMQNPRHLVRRRGQEARLRCSPMKGHSHVYWYRQLPEEGLKFMVYLQKENIIDESGMPKERFSAEFPKEGPSILRIQQVVRGDSAAYFCASSPADLNTEAFFGQGTRLTVV.

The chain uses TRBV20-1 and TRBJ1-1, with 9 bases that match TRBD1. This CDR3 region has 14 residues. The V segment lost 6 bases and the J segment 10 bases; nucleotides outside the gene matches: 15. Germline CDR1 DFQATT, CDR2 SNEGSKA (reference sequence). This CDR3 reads CSAIPDRGSGVAFF. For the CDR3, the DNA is TGCAGTGCCATCCCCGACAGGGGGTCCGGGGTAGCTTTCTTT.

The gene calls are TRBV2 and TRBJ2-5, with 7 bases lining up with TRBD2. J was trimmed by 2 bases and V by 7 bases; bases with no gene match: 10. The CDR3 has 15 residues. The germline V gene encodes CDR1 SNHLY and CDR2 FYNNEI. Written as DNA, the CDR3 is TGTGCCAGCACCGAATGGGGACTACCACAAGAGACCCAGTACTTC. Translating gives CASTEWGLPQETQYF.

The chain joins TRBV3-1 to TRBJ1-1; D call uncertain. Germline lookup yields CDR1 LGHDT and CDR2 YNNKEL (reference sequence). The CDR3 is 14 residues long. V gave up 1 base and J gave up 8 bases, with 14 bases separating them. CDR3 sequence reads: CASSQVGLGEEAFF. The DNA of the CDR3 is TGTGCCAGCAGCCAAGTTGGGCTCGGGGAAGAAGCTTTCTTT.

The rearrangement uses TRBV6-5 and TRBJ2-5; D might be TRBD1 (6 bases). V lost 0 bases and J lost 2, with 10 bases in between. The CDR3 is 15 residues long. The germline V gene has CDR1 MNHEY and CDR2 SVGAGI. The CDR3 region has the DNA TGTGCCAGCAGTTACTCAACAGGGAAACAAGAGACCCAGTACTTC. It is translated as CASSYSTGKQETQYF.

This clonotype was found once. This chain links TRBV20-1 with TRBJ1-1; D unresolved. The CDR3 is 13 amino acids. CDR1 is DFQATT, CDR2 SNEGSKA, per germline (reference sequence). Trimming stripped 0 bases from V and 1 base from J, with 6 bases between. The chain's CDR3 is CSARDGENTEAFF. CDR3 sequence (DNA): TGCAGTGCTAGAGATGGAGAGAACACTGAAGCTTTCTTT.

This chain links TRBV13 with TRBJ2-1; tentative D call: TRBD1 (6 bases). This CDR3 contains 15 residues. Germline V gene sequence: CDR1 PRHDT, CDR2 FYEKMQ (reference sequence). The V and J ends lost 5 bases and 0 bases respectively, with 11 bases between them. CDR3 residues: CASSITRGSYNEQFF. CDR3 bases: TGTGCCAGCAGCATCACCAGGGGCTCCTACAATGAGCAGTTCTTC.

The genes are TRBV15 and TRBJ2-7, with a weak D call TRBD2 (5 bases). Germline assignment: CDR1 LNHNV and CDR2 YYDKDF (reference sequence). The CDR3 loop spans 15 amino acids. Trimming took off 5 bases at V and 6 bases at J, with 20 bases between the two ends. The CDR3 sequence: CATSDKREILGEQYF. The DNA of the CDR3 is TGTGCCACCAGCGACAAGAGGGAGATTCTCGGCGAGCAGTACTTC.

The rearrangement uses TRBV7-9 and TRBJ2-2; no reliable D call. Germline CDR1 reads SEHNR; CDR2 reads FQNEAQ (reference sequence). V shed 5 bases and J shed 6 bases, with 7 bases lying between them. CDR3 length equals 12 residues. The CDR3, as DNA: TGTGCCAGCAGCGAGGACCCCGGGGAGCTGTTTTTT. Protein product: CASSEDPGELFF.

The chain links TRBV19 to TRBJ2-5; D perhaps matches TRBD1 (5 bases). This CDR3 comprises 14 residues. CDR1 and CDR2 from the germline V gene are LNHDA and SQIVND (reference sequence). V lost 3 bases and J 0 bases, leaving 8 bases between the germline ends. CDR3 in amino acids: CASSMKGYQETQYF. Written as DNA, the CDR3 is TGTGCCAGTAGTATGAAGGGGTACCAAGAGACCCAGTACTTC. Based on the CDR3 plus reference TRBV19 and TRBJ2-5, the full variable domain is DGGITQSPKYLFRKEGQNVTLSCEQNLNHDAMYWYRQDPGQGLRLIYYSQIVNDFQKGDIAEGYSVSREKKESFPLTVTSAQKNPTAFYLCASSMKGYQETQYFGPGTRLLVL.

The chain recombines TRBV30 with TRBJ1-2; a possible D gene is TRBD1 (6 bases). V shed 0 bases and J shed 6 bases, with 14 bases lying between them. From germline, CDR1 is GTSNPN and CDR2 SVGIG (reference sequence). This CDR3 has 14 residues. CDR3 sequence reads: CAWSVGTPGDGYTF. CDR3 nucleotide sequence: TGTGCCTGGAGTGTTGGGACACCGGGAGATGGCTACACCTTC.

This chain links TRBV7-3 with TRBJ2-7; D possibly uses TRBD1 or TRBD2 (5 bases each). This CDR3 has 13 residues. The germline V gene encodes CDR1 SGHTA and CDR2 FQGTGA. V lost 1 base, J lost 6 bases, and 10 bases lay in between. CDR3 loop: CASSLMSGAEQYF. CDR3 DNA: TGTGCCAGCAGCTTAATGTCCGGGGCCGAGCAGTACTTC. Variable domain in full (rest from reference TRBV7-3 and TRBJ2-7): GAGVSQTPSNKVTEKGKYVELRCDPISGHTALYWYRQSLGQGPEFLIYFQGTGAADDSGLPNDRFFAVRPEGSVSTLKIQRTERGDSAVYLCASSLMSGAEQYFGPGTRLTVT.

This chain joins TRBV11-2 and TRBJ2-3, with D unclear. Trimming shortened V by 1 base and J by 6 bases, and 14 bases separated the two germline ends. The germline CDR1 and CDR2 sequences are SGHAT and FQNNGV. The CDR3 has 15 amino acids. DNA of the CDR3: TGTGCCAGCAGCTTAGGGTTCGTAGGGTACGATACGCAGTATTTT. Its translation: CASSLGFVGYDTQYF.

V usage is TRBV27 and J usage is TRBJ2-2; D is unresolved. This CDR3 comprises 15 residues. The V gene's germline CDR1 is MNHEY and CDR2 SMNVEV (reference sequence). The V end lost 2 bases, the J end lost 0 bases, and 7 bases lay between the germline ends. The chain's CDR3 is CASSLGASNTGELFF. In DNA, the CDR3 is TGTGCCAGCAGTTTAGGCGCCTCGAACACCGGGGAGCTGTTTTTT.

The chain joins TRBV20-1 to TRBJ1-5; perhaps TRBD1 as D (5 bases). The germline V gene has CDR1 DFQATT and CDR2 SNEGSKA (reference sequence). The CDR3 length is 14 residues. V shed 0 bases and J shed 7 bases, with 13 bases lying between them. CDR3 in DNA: TGCAGTGCTAGAGATGGAGACAGCCAACAGCCCCAGCATTTT. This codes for CSARDGDSQQPQHF.

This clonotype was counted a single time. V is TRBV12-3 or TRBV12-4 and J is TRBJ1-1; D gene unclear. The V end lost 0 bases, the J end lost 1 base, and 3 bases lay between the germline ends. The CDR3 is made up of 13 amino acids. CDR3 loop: CASSLAKNTEAFF. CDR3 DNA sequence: TGTGCCAGCAGTTTAGCTAAGAACACTGAAGCTTTCTTT.

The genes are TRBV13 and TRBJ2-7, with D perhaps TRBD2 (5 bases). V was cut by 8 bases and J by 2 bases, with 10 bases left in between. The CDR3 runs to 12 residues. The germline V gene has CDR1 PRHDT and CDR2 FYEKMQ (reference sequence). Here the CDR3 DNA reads TGTGCCAGCCGTGAGGGAACCTACGAGCAGTACTTC. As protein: CASREGTYEQYF.